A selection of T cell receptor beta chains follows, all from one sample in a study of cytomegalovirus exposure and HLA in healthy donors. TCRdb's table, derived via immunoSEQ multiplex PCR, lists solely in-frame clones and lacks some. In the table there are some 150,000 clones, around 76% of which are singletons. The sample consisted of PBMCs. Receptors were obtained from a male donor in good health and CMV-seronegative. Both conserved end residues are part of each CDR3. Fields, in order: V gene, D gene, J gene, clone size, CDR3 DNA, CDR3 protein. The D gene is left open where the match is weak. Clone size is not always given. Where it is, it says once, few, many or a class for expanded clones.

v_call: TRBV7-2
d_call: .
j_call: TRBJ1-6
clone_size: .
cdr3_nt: TGTGCCAGCAGCAATAGAGGGAGCTCCTATAATTCACCCCTCCACTTT
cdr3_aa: CASSNRGSSYNSPLHF

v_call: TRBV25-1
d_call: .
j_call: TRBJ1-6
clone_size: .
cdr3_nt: TGTGCCAGCAGTGATCATACCGCCGGGGATTTGAGAAATTCACCCCTCCACTTT
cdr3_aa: CASSDHTAGDLRNSPLHF

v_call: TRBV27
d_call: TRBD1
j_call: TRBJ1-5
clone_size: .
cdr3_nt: TGTGCCAGCAGTCCCTCCTCAGGGGGCGGAGGTCAGCCCCAGCATTTT
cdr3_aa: CASSPSSGGGGQPQHF

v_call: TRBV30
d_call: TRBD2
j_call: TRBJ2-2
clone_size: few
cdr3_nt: TGTGCCTGGAGGAATCGTAGCGGGGGGCAAAACACCGGGGAGCTGTTTTTT
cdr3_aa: CAWRNRSGGQNTGELFF

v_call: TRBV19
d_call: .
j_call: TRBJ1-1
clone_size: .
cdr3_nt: TGTGCCAGTAAAAGTCTTTCAGGGGATGGGGCCACTGAAGCTTTCTTT
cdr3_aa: CASKSLSGDGATEAFF

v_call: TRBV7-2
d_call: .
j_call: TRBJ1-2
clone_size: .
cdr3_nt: TGTGCCAGCAGCTTAGTTTACAGCGGTGGCTACACCTTC
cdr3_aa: CASSLVYSGGYTF

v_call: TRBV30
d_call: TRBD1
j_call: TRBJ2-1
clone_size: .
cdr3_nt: TGTGCCTGGAGTATGGGACAGGGGTTGTTATATGAGCAGTTCTTC
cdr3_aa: CAWSMGQGLLYEQFF

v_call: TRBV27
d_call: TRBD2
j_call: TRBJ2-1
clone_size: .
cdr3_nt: TGTGCCAGCAGTAGCGGGAGGGCCTACAATGAGCAGTTCTTC
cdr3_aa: CASSSGRAYNEQFF

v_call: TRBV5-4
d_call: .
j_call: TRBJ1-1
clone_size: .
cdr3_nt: TGTGCCAGCAGGGCGGAGGAGGACACTGAAGCTTTCTTT
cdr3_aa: CASRAEEDTEAFF

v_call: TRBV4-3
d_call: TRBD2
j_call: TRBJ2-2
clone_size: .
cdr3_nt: TGCGCCAGCAGCCAACTTCTAGCGGGGGGCCCCGGGGAGCTGTTTTTT
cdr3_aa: CASSQLLAGGPGELFF

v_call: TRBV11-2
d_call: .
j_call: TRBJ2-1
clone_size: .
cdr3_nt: TGTGCCAGCAGGCCCATTTCTAGAAGACGACCAGGGGTTGAGCAGTTCTTC
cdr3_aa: CASRPISRRRPGVEQFF

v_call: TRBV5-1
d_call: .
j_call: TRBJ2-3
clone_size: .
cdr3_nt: TGCGCCAGCAGCATCCGACTCTCTGTTCGCACAGATACGCAGTATTTT
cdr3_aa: CASSIRLSVRTDTQYF

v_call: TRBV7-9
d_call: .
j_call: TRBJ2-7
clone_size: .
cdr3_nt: TGTGCCAGCAGCCCTCAGGGAACCGGCTCCTACGAGCAGTACTTC
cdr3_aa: CASSPQGTGSYEQYF

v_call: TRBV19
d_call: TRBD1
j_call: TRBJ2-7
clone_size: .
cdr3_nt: TGTGCCAGTAGGAGGGGACAGGACTCCTCCGAGCAGTACTTC
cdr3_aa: CASRRGQDSSEQYF

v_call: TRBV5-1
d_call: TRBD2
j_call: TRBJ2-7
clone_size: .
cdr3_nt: TGCGCCAGCGCGTGGACTAGCGCCTACGAGCAGTACTTC
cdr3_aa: CASAWTSAYEQYF

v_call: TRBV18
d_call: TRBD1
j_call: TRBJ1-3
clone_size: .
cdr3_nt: TGTGCCAGCTCACAGGACAGGGGGGGACGCCTCCGTGGAAACACCATATATTTT
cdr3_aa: CASSQDRGGRLRGNTIYF

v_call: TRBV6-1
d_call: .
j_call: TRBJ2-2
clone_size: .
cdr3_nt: TGTGCCAGCAGTTTCGGGACCGGGGAGCTGTTTTTT
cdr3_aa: CASSFGTGELFF

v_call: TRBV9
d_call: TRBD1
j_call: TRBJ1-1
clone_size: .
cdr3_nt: TGTGCCAGCAGCGAACAGACAGGGATGAAGGCTTTCTTT
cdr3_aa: CASSEQTGMKAFF

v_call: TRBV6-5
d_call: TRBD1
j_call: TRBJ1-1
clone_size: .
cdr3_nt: TGTGCCAGCAGTTACGGCACAGGGGGTACTGAAGCTTTCTTT
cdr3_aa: CASSYGTGGTEAFF

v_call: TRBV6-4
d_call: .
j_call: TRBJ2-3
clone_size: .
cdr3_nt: TGTGCCAGCAGTGGCCCGTTGACAGGTTCTCTCACAGATACGCAGTATTTT
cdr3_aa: CASSGPLTGSLTDTQYF

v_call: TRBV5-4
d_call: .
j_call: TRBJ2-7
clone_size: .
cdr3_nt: TGTGCCAGCAGCGCCGAGCTTGGGAGCTCGGGGGAGCAGTACTTC
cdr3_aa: CASSAELGSSGEQYF

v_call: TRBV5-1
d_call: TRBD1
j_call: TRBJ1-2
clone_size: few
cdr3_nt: TGCGCCAGCAGCTCGGATATTTGGGACAGGGAGCATTCTAACTATGGCTACACCTTC
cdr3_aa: CASSSDIWDREHSNYGYTF

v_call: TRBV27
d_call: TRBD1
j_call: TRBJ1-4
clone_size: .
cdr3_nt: TGTGCCAGCAGTTTACAGGGGGACCCCAATGAAAAACTGTTTTTT
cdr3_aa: CASSLQGDPNEKLFF

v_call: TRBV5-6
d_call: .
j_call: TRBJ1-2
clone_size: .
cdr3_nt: TGTGCCAGCAGCCTTGCAAGGACAGAGAGCAACTATGGCTACACCTTC
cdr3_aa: CASSLARTESNYGYTF

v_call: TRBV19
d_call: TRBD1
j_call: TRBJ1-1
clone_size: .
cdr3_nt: TGTGCCAGTAGTGCACCGGGACAGGGGAACACTGAAGCTTTCTTT
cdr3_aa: CASSAPGQGNTEAFF

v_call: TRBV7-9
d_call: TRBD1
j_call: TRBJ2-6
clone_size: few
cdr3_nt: TGTGCCAGCAGCCATATCCGGGACAGGAGCTCTGGGGCCAACGTCCTGACTTTC
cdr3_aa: CASSHIRDRSSGANVLTF

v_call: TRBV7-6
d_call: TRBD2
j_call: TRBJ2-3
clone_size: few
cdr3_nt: TGTGCCAGCAGCTTTGTGGGCGGGAGCCCAGATACGCAGTATTTT
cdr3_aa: CASSFVGGSPDTQYF

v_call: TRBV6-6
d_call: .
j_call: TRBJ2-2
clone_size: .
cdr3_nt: TGTGCCAGCATTAATACCGGGGAGCTGTTTTTT
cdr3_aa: CASINTGELFF

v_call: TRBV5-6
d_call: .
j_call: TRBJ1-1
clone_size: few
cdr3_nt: TGTGCCAGCAGTTCGGGCCCGGCGGGTGAAGCTTTCTTT
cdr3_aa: CASSSGPAGEAFF

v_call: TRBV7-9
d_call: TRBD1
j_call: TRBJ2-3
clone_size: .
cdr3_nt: TGTGCCAGCAGACCGGGGCAGGGGGCTATAGATACGCAGTATTTT
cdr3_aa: CASRPGQGAIDTQYF

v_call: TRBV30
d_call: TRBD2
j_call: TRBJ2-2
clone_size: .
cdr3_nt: TGTGCCTGGGGGACTAGCGGGAGGGCCGGGGAGCTGTTTTTT
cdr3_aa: CAWGTSGRAGELFF

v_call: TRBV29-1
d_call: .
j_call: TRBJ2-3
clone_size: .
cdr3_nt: TGCAGCGTTGTATCGGGGATTGAATATACGCAGTATTTT
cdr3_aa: CSVVSGIEYTQYF

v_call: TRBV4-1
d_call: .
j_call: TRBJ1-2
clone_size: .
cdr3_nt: TGCGCCAGCAGCCAATTACCTCCTCAGGGCAACTATGGCTACACCTTC
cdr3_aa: CASSQLPPQGNYGYTF

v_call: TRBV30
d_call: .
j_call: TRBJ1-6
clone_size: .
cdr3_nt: TGTGCCTGGAGTTATGGGGGCCTTTCACCCCTCCACTTT
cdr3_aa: CAWSYGGLSPLHF

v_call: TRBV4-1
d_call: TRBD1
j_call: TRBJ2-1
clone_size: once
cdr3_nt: TGCGCCAGCAGCCAAGAAATGAATTTGGGGACAGGAAGCGAGTATGAGCAGTTCTTC
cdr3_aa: CASSQEMNLGTGSEYEQFF

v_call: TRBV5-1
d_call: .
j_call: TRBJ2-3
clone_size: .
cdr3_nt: TGCGCCAGCAGCTTGGACTATAATTTTGCAGATACGCAGTATTTT
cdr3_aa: CASSLDYNFADTQYF

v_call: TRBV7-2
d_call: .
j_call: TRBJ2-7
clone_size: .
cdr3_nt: TGTGCCAGCAGCTTAAGCCACTCCTACGAGCAGTACTTC
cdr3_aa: CASSLSHSYEQYF

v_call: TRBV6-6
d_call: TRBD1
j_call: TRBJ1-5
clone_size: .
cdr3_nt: TGTGCCAGCAGTTACCATCAGGGGGATAGATCCCAGCATTTT
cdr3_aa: CASSYHQGDRSQHF

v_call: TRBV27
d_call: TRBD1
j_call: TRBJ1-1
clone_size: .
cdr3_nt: TGTGCCAGCAGTTTATCCCCGGACAGGGCGAACACTGAAGCTTTCTTT
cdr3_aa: CASSLSPDRANTEAFF

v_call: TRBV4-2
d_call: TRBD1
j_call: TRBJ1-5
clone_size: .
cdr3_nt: TGTGCCAGCAGCCTCCGCCGACAGGGAGGAGATCAGCCCCAGCATTTT
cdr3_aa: CASSLRRQGGDQPQHF

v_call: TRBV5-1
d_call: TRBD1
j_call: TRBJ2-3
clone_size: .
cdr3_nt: TGCGCCAGCAGCATATACAGGGGGCTAAGCACAGATACGCAGTATTTT
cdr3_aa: CASSIYRGLSTDTQYF